The 18 T cell receptor beta chains below come from one sample, sequenced in a study of identical twins. TCRdb reprocessed the 5' RACE reads with MiXCR, giving one entry per CDR3 protein. The sample contains hundreds of thousands of distinct CDR3 sequences, over 8.5% of which appear only once. Another study also made use of these data, one on yellow fever vaccine responses in identical twins.

Material: PBMCs. These receptors all stem from a young woman in good health.

This clonotype was found a few times. The CDR3 protein is CASSLPWGDASYEQYF. The CDR3 bases are TGTGCCAGCAGTCTACCGTGGGGGGATGCCTCCTACGAGCAGTACTTC. The V gene is TRBV6-2 or TRBV6-3, the J gene TRBJ2-7, with D maybe TRBD2 (6 bases). The germline gives CDR1 MNHEY, CDR2 SVGEGT. Trimming took 5 bases from V and 0 from J, leaving 17 bases between them. The CDR3 is made up of 16 amino acids.

This clonotype was seen only a few times. The rearrangement links TRBV27 to TRBJ2-3; D is unclear. The CDR3 length is 12 residues. CDR1 and CDR2 (germline): MNHEY, SMNVEV (reference sequence). V gave up 2 bases and J gave up 6 bases, with 6 bases separating them. CDR3 residues: CASSLGYDTQYF. CDR3 nucleotide sequence: TGTGCCAGCAGTTTAGGGTATGATACGCAGTATTTT.

There are a few counts of this clonotype. The rearrangement links TRBV6-2 or TRBV6-3 to TRBJ2-7, with a weak D call TRBD1 (5 bases). In germline, CDR1 is MNHEY, CDR2 SVGEGT. CDR3 size: 14 residues. Trimming stripped 2 bases from V and 2 bases from J, with 10 bases between. The CDR3, as DNA: TGTGCCAGCAGTTACCCGACGGACACCTACGAGCAGTACTTC. Translated, it gives CASSYPTDTYEQYF.

The CDR3 DNA is TGTGCCAGCAGCGGGGACAGGGAGGCAGATACGCAGTATTTT. Encoded protein: CASSGDREADTQYF. The chain is built from TRBV6-1 and TRBJ2-3, with 9 bases that match TRBD1. This CDR3 has 14 amino acids. Germline-derived CDR1 and CDR2 are MNHNS and SASEGT. V lost 6 bases and J lost 4; bases outside the gene matches: 5.

The genes are TRBV5-1 and TRBJ2-1; D perhaps matches TRBD2 (6 bases). The V end lost 2 bases, the J end lost 6 bases, and 18 bases lay between the germline ends. The CDR3 is made up of 16 amino acids. Germline V CDR1 and CDR2: SGHRS, YFSETQ. The DNA of the CDR3 is TGCGCCAGCAGCTTAAGTGGGATTAGCGGACTCAATGAGCAGTTCTTC. Protein: CASSLSGISGLNEQFF.

There are many counts of this clonotype. This sequence joins TRBV7-9 and TRBJ2-5; D gene unclear. The CDR3 loop spans 13 amino acids. Between the trimmed V and J ends, which lost 5 bases and 5 bases, there was a span of 12 bases. CDR1 is SEHNR and CDR2 is FQNEAQ in the germline V gene (reference sequence). The CDR3 DNA reads as TGTGCCAGCAGCAACGACCCTGACGAGACCCAGTACTTC. It encodes CASSNDPDETQYF. The variable domain in full, with the rest retrieved from reference TRBV7-9 and TRBJ2-5, is DTGVSQNPRHKITKRGQNVTFRCDPISEHNRLYWYRQTLGQGPEFLTYFQNEAQLEKSRLLSDRFSAERPKGSFSTLEIQRTEQGDSAMYLCASSNDPDETQYFGPGTRLLVL.

This clonotype was detected ten times or more. The chain recombines TRBV7-2 with TRBJ2-7; D might be TRBD2 (5 bases). Germline-derived CDR1 and CDR2 are SGHTA and FQGNSA. Deletions cut 7 bases from V and 2 bases from J, with 15 bases between. The CDR3 totals 14 residues. The CDR3 region has the DNA TGTGCCAGCACCCCTAGCTATTCAACCTACGAGCAGTACTTC. Translating it yields CASTPSYSTYEQYF.

This clonotype has just a few counts. The gene calls are TRBV5-1 and TRBJ2-7; possibly TRBD1 for D (6 bases). Between the trimmed V and J ends, which lost 1 base and 6 bases, there was a span of 11 bases. The CDR3 is made up of 13 amino acids. Germline CDR1 SGHRS, CDR2 YFSETQ. DNA of the CDR3: TGCGCCAGCAGCTTGCCAGGGGTGGGCGAGCAGTACTTC. It specifies CASSLPGVGEQYF. Complete variable domain (other parts from reference TRBV5-1 and TRBJ2-7): KAGVTQTPRYLIKTRGQQVTLSCSPISGHRSVSWYQQTPGQGLQFLFEYFSETQRNKGNFPGRFSGRQFSNSRSEMNVSTLELGDSALYLCASSLPGVGEQYFGPGTRLTVT.

This clonotype was detected only a few times. The V call is TRBV20-1, the J call TRBJ2-3; a possible D gene is TRBD2 (6 bases). The CDR3 runs to 13 residues. The germline V and J ends were trimmed by 1 base and 7 bases, with 12 bases remaining between them. From germline, CDR1 is DFQATT and CDR2 SNEGSKA (reference sequence). The CDR3, as DNA: TGCAGTGCTAGAGGGGCTGGGGACTATACGCAGTATTTT. As protein: CSARGAGDYTQYF.

This clonotype was observed many times. The chain combines TRBV12-3 or TRBV12-4 with TRBJ2-1; no clear D gene. V was pared by 2 bases and J by 5 bases, with 13 bases between. This CDR3 contains 15 residues. CDR3 region: CASSLYSRPDNEQFF. The CDR3 nucleotides are TGTGCCAGCAGTTTATATTCCCGTCCCGACAATGAGCAGTTCTTC.

This clonotype was counted a few times. The chain couples TRBV7-8 to TRBJ2-3, with 14 nucleotides matching TRBD2. This CDR3 has 17 residues. The ends lost 5 bases at V and 3 bases at J; junction bases unmatched: 7. The germline gives CDR1 SGHVS, CDR2 FQNEAQ. The CDR3 loop is CASSTPTSGGATDTQYF. DNA for the CDR3: TGTGCCAGCAGCACCCCGACTAGCGGGGGGGCGACAGATACGCAGTATTTT.

The chain links TRBV6-1 to TRBJ2-2, with a possible D match to TRBD1 (6 bases). This CDR3 has 15 amino acids. Trimming took off 5 bases at V and 1 base at J, with 11 bases between the two ends. Germline V CDR1 and CDR2: MNHNS, SASEGT. The CDR3: CASSQGSENTGELFF. The CDR3 nucleotides read TGTGCCAGCAGTCAGGGGAGTGAGAACACCGGGGAGCTGTTTTTT.

The sample holds many counts of this clonotype. The chain employs TRBV29-1 and TRBJ2-3; 10 positions agree with TRBD2. Germline V lookup: CDR1 SQVTM, CDR2 ANQGSEA. Losses at the gene ends were 3 bases for V and 1 base for J; bases not matched to a gene: 13. The CDR3 is made up of 18 amino acids. CDR3 region: CSVDFLLAGAWGTDTQYF. The CDR3, as DNA: TGCAGCGTTGATTTTTTGCTAGCGGGAGCGTGGGGCACAGATACGCAGTATTTT.

The chain has TRBV18 and TRBJ1-3; 7 bases agree with TRBD1. CDR1 is KGHSH, CDR2 LQKENI, per germline. Trimming removed 2 bases from V and 3 bases from J; junction bases left unmatched: 4. CDR3 size: 15 residues. In nucleotides, the CDR3 is TGTGCCAGCTCACCAAACAGGGGCGATGGAAACACCATATATTTT. This codes for CASSPNRGDGNTIYF.

This clonotype was detected a few times. The genes are TRBV6-1 and TRBJ2-7; D ambiguous. The germline V and J ends were trimmed by 6 bases and 0 bases, with 15 bases remaining between them. This CDR3 is built from 15 residues. Looked up from germline, CDR1 is MNHNS and CDR2 is SASEGT. In nucleotides, the CDR3 is TGTGCCAGCAGACAGTCCCCTACCTCCTCCTACGAGCAGTACTTC. Residues: CASRQSPTSSYEQYF.

There are many counts of this clonotype. The chain combines TRBV15 with TRBJ2-2; TRBD2 might be the D (5 bases). The CDR3 totals 17 residues. Germline-derived CDR1 and CDR2 are LNHNV and YYDKDF (reference sequence). Trimming left V 4 bases short and J 3 bases short, with 18 bases between. DNA of the CDR3: TGTGCCACCAGCACCCCCGGGAAGTGGGGTTACACCGGGGAGCTGTTTTTT. This sequence encodes CATSTPGKWGYTGELFF.

This clonotype was detected a few times. The chain has TRBV7-2 and TRBJ2-7; D is unresolved. The CDR3 sequence is 13 residues long. Germline V lookup: CDR1 SGHTA, CDR2 FQGNSA. V dropped 1 base and J dropped 6 bases, with 10 bases sitting between them. The CDR3 is CASSLGGLIEQYF. In nucleotides, the CDR3 is TGTGCCAGCAGCTTAGGAGGCCTAATCGAGCAGTACTTC.

CDR3 coding DNA: TGTGCCAGCAGTACATACAGGGGGCTAGTAAAGCCCCAGCATTTT. It encodes CASSTYRGLVKPQHF. The rearrangement links TRBV12-3 or TRBV12-4 to TRBJ1-5, with 9 bases lining up with TRBD1. The CDR3 runs to 15 residues. V lost 5 bases, J lost 8 bases, and 10 bases stayed unmatched.